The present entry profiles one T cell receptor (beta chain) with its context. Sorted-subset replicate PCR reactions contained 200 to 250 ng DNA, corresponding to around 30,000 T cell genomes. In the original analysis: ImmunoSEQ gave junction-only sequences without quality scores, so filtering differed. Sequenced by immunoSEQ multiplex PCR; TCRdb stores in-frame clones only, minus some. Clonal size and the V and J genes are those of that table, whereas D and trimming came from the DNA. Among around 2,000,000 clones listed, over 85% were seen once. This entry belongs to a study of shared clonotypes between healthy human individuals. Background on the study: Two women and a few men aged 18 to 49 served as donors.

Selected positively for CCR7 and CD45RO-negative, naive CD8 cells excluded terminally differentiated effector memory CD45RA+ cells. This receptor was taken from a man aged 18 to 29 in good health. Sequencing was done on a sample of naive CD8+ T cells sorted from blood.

The CDR3 loop is CASSGSLGNEQYF. In DNA, the CDR3 is TGTGCCAGCAGCGGGTCCCTAGGGAACGAGCAGTACTTC. The chain joins TRBV13 to TRBJ2-7; D is unresolved. Germline CDR1 PRHDT, CDR2 FYEKMQ (reference sequence). The CDR3 has 13 residues. V lost 5 bases to trimming and J lost 5 bases, with 13 bases between them.